These T cell receptor beta chains were read from a single sample in a study of cytomegalovirus exposure and HLA in healthy donors. Produced via immunoSEQ multiplex PCR; TCRdb's table is partial and in-frame only. The sample includes about 110,000 clones, around 85% of them seen just once. Specimen: PBMCs. The source of these receptors is a woman aged 18-30 years in good health and CMV-seronegative. The CDR3 runs from the conserved cysteine through the conserved F or W. A D gene is named only where the DNA matches it firmly. Not every row has a clone size; where given, it reads once, few, many or a size class.

d_gene	abundance	v_gene	j_gene	CDR3aa	CDR3nt
NA	NA	TRBV5-1	TRBJ1-1	CASSLRSGDVAEAFF	TGCGCCAGCAGCTTGAGGTCAGGGGACGTCGCTGAAGCTTTCTTT
TRBD1	NA	TRBV5-6	TRBJ1-5	CASSLTGQGDQPQHF	TGTGCCAGCAGCTTAACGGGACAGGGAGATCAGCCCCAGCATTTT
NA	once	TRBV5-4	TRBJ2-6	CASSPRGANVLTF	TGTGCCAGCAGTCCCAGGGGGGCCAACGTCCTGACTTTC
NA	NA	TRBV2	TRBJ1-6	CASRATGGVNSPLHF	TGTGCCAGCCGGGCCACGGGGGGGGTTAATTCACCCCTCCACTTT
NA	NA	TRBV5-6	TRBJ2-7	CASSLGQAWREQYF	TGTGCCAGCAGCTTGGGACAGGCCTGGAGGGAGCAGTACTTC
TRBD2	NA	TRBV7-8	TRBJ2-1	CASSLGTSGGSSYNEQFF	TGTGCCAGCAGCTTAGGGACTAGCGGGGGAAGCTCCTACAATGAGCAGTTCTTC
NA	NA	TRBV11-2	TRBJ2-3	CASSRTVTDTQYF	TGTGCCAGCAGCAGGACAGTCACAGATACGCAGTATTTT
NA	NA	TRBV6-6	TRBJ2-1	CASSYEGVYNEQFF	TGTGCCAGCAGTTACGAGGGGGTATACAATGAGCAGTTCTTC
NA	NA	TRBV7-8	TRBJ2-2	CASGLREAGELFF	TGTGCCAGCGGATTAAGGGAGGCCGGGGAGCTGTTTTTT
NA	NA	TRBV12-1	TRBJ1-2	CASSFDRGPNYGYTF	TGTGCCAGCAGCTTTGACAGGGGTCCTAACTATGGCTACACCTTC
TRBD2	NA	TRBV2	TRBJ2-2	CASMVAGVTGELFF	TGTGCCAGCATGGTAGCGGGGGTCACCGGGGAGCTGTTTTTT
TRBD1	NA	TRBV5-1	TRBJ1-2	CASSLVDRVEGYTF	TGCGCCAGCAGCTTGGTTGACAGGGTTGAGGGCTACACCTTC
TRBD2	NA	TRBV11-2	TRBJ2-1	CASSATGGAYNEQFF	TGTGCCAGCTCCGCGACGGGGGGAGCCTACAATGAGCAGTTCTTC
NA	NA	TRBV23-1	TRBJ1-2	CASSQSLGLGRCFDGYTF	TGCGCCAGCAGTCAAAGTTTGGGACTTGGACGCTGTTTCGATGGCTACACCTTC
NA	NA	TRBV7-3	TRBJ1-2	CASSSTGQNYGYTF	TGTGCCAGCAGCTCAACGGGACAAAACTATGGCTACACCTTC
TRBD1	NA	TRBV6-5	TRBJ1-5	CASSRRGQGNQPQHF	TGTGCCAGCAGCCGCAGGGGGCAGGGTAATCAGCCCCAGCATTTT